Listed below are T cell receptor beta chains from one sample, sequenced in a study of identical twins. TCRdb fed the 5' RACE reads into MiXCR, producing one record per CDR3 protein. The table lists under 350,000 distinct CDR3 sequences, less than 9.5% of them singletons. These data were also filed under a second study, of yellow fever vaccine responses in identical twins.

Sequenced: CD8+ T cells sorted from blood. The receptor set was obtained from a woman aged 18 to 35 in good health. Each CDR3 is given without its conserved first and last residue. D genes are given only for firm matches.

V	J	D	CDR3
TRBV3-1	TRBJ2-7	NA	ASSQDPGTPPWEQY
TRBV7-9	TRBJ2-5	NA	ASSVPGLGQETQY
TRBV5-5	TRBJ2-7	NA	ASSLLPSYEQY
TRBV4-3	TRBJ1-4	NA	ASSLSANEKLF
TRBV12-3/TRBV12-4	TRBJ1-1	NA	ASSPEGMNTEAF
TRBV29-1	TRBJ2-5	NA	SVYGALQY
TRBV4-2	TRBJ2-1	NA	ASSQDIGREQF
TRBV29-1	TRBJ2-7	NA	SVEGAERPYEQY
TRBV7-9	TRBJ2-2	NA	ASSPDITGELF
TRBV2	TRBJ2-7	NA	ASSEAVTGSDEQY
TRBV12-3/TRBV12-4	TRBJ1-2	TRBD1	ASTTSDRAVDYGYT
TRBV29-1	TRBJ2-7	NA	SVESTTSYEQY
TRBV28	TRBJ2-2	TRBD1	ASRLQGATGELF
TRBV11-1	TRBJ2-2	NA	ASSAQGRYTGELF
TRBV11-2	TRBJ2-1	NA	ASSLSSSSYNEQF
TRBV6-2/TRBV6-3	TRBJ2-1	TRBD2	ASSYGTSGSTFEQF
TRBV27	TRBJ2-1	NA	ASGLSSWGEQF
TRBV27	TRBJ2-2	NA	ASSSLGTLNTGELF
TRBV7-9	TRBJ2-1	NA	ASSPGVASLEQF
TRBV21-1	TRBJ2-7	NA	ASSTRTGEYEQY
TRBV30	TRBJ2-7	TRBD1	AWSDIRDRNSEQY
TRBV7-9	TRBJ2-7	NA	ASSSSLSTQGYEQY
TRBV7-9	TRBJ1-3	NA	ASSSGTGNTIY
TRBV6-5	TRBJ2-2	NA	ASSLAHVGAGELF
TRBV28	TRBJ2-7	NA	ASRETGQTYVQY
TRBV7-9	TRBJ2-2	NA	ASLGSGTNPNTGELF
TRBV7-9	TRBJ1-2	NA	ASSVLDLNYGYT
TRBV15	TRBJ2-2	NA	ATSDDGTSPNTGELF
TRBV7-9	TRBJ2-1	TRBD2	ASSTRTSGINNEQF
TRBV10-3	TRBJ2-3	NA	AISDPGRSSGDTQY
TRBV11-1	TRBJ2-7	TRBD1	ASSPPAGQGFYEQY
TRBV4-3	TRBJ2-7	NA	ASSQGVRGGEQY
TRBV12-3/TRBV12-4	TRBJ2-7	TRBD1	ASSSRQGARYEQY
TRBV7-9	TRBJ2-2	NA	ASTLGPGELF
TRBV20-1	TRBJ1-2	NA	SARDKNYGYT
TRBV19	TRBJ2-7	NA	ASRGTDPYEQY